This TCR beta chain was captured in a study of blood T cell repertoires in COVID-19. Looking at the study overall: T cells, B-cell-depleted T cells, or PBMCs provided the cDNA or gDNA that served as material.

This CDR3 spans 12 amino acids. Germline loops: CDR1 MRHNA, CDR2 SNTAGT. Trimming removed 3 bases from V and 4 bases from J, with 4 bases in between. Original methodology: Amplified reference gene primers provided the basis for estimating nucleated cell counts. The method was immunoSEQ multiplex PCR; TCRdb's version includes in-frame clones alone and lacks a portion of them. V, J and clone size are those of that table, while D and trimming were read from the DNA. Of roughly 260,000 clones in the sample, more than 65% were seen once. This chain uses TRBV6-4 with TRBJ1-5; D is ambiguous. The sequence derives from a woman in her thirties or forties with active or convalescent COVID-19. Material for sequencing was peripheral blood. CDR3 DNA sequence: TGTGCCAGCAGTGATTTAAATCAGCCCCAGCATTTT. Residues: CASSDLNQPQHF.